Shown below are 31 T cell receptor beta chains from a single sample sequenced in a study of technical replicates of blood from a few donors. Clones were read by immunoSEQ multiplex PCR, and TCRdb kept only the in-frame ones, dropping some. Among 62,000 or so clones listed, about 89% were seen once. The sample comprised PBMCs. Receptors originate from a human donor in good health. Some clones in this sample may be carry-over from other donors' samples.

The chain carries TRBV2 and TRBJ2-2; D might be TRBD2 (5 bases). The V end was cut by 4 bases, the J end by 7 bases, with 13 bases between. Germline V gene data show CDR1 as SNHLY and CDR2 as FYNNEI. This CDR3 has 14 amino acids. Here the CDR3 reads CASSGAPGSGELFF. For the CDR3, the DNA is TGTGCCAGCAGTGGGGCCCCGGGGAGCGGGGAGCTGTTTTTT. Full variable domain (rest looked up from reference TRBV2 and TRBJ2-2): EPEVTQTPSHQVTQMGQEVILRCVPISNHLYFYWYRQILGQKVEFLVSFYNNEISEKSEIFDDQFSVERPDGSNFTLKIRSTKLEDSAMYFCASSGAPGSGELFFGEGSRLTVL.

The genes are TRBV15 and TRBJ2-7; possibly TRBD2 for D (5 bases). V was trimmed by 0 bases and J by 5 bases, leaving 14 bases between them. The CDR3 totals 15 residues. CDR1 is LNHNV and CDR2 is YYDKDF in the germline V gene (reference sequence). CDR3 in DNA: TGTGCCACCAGCAGAGATCGCTGGCTAGCCGACGAGCAGTACTTC. Its protein is CATSRDRWLADEQYF.

The rearrangement joins TRBV5-4 to TRBJ2-7, with 7 bases matching TRBD2. Per the germline V gene, CDR1 is SGHNT and CDR2 is YYREEE (reference sequence). The CDR3 is 15 amino acids. The junction had 9 bases not matched to a gene; V was cut back by 4 bases and J by 2 bases. The CDR3: CASSRQQRGAYEQYF. The CDR3 bases are TGTGCCAGCAGCCGACAACAGCGGGGAGCCTACGAGCAGTACTTC.

The genes are TRBV14 and TRBJ2-1; 13 bases agree with TRBD2. V lost 3 bases, J lost 9 bases, and 8 bases stayed unmatched. The CDR3 runs 16 residues. Germline V gives CDR1 SGHDN, CDR2 FVKESK. The CDR3 loop reads CASSHDPGLAGFEQFF. CDR3 bases: TGTGCCAGCAGCCACGATCCGGGACTAGCGGGATTTGAGCAGTTCTTC.

The chain carries TRBV7-3 and TRBJ2-7; possible D gene TRBD2, 6 bases. There are 15 residues in the CDR3. Germline V gene data show CDR1 as SGHTA and CDR2 as FQGTGA. The ends were cut back, 5 bases at V and 3 bases at J, with 17 bases in the middle. CDR3 coding DNA: TGTGCCAGCAGCCTAAACCCCGGGACTGGCTACGAGCAGTACTTC. This sequence encodes CASSLNPGTGYEQYF.

The gene calls are TRBV2 and TRBJ1-1; D possibly corresponds to TRBD1 (6 bases). This CDR3 is 14 amino acids long. CDR1 and CDR2 from the germline V gene are SNHLY and FYNNEI. V lost 3 bases and J lost 5, with 13 bases in between. The CDR3 coding sequence is TGTGCCAGCAGTGATGGGGGGCGGGAGACTGAAGCTTTCTTT. The encoded protein is CASSDGGRETEAFF.

The rearrangement joins TRBV6-5 to TRBJ1-5; D gene ambiguous. The CDR3 runs to 15 residues. Germline V gene lookup returns CDR1 MNHEY and CDR2 SVGAGI. V was clipped by 0 bases and J by 6 bases, with 12 bases between them. The CDR3 spells CASSYSSGLSQPQHF. The CDR3 region has the DNA TGTGCCAGCAGTTACTCGTCGGGGTTGAGTCAGCCCCAGCATTTT.

Here the CDR3 reads CASSFGSGSNEQYF. CDR3 nucleotide sequence: TGTGCCAGCAGCTTTGGTAGCGGGAGTAACGAGCAGTACTTC. This chain links TRBV5-6 with TRBJ2-7, with 9 bases identical to TRBD2. Germline values: CDR1 SGHDT, CDR2 YYEEEE. V lost 2 bases to trimming and J lost 5 bases; unmatched junction nucleotides: 5. This CDR3 region has 14 residues.

The V and J genes are TRBV18 and TRBJ1-1; 11 positions agree with TRBD1. Trimming removed 5 bases from V and 1 base from J; junction bases left unmatched: 3. This CDR3 has 15 residues. Germline loops: CDR1 KGHSH, CDR2 LQKENI. In DNA form, the CDR3 reads TGTGCCAGCTCAACCGGGACAGGGGGGAACACTGAAGCTTTCTTT. Translated, it gives CASSTGTGGNTEAFF.

This rearrangement joins TRBV7-2 to TRBJ2-7, with D possibly matching TRBD1 (6 bases). The CDR3 is made up of 14 amino acids. Germline-derived CDR1 and CDR2 are SGHTA and FQGNSA. The germline V and J ends were trimmed by 5 bases and 0 bases, with 11 bases remaining between them. The chain's CDR3 is CASSPGDTSYEQYF. The CDR3 DNA follows: TGTGCCAGCAGCCCAGGGGACACCTCCTACGAGCAGTACTTC.

CDR3 residues: CASKLRVPGVAFF. The CDR3 coding sequence is TGTGCCAGCAAACTCCGGGTCCCAGGGGTCGCTTTCTTT. The V gene is TRBV5-8, the J gene TRBJ1-1, with D tentatively TRBD1 (6 bases). The length of the CDR3 is 13 residues. V was clipped by 6 bases and J by 11 bases, with 20 bases between them. Looked up from germline, CDR1 is SGHTS and CDR2 is YDEGEE.

J is TRBJ2-1 and V is TRBV7-6; 7 bases align to TRBD2. This CDR3 spans 14 amino acids. After removal of 5 bases from V and 5 bases from J, the junction contained 6 bases not matched to a gene. The V gene's germline CDR1 is SGHVS and CDR2 FNYEAQ. DNA for the CDR3: TGTGCCAGCAGCCCCGGGACTAAGAACAATGAGCAGTTCTTC. Translation: CASSPGTKNNEQFF.

The chain is built from TRBV7-2 and TRBJ1-2, with D hard to call. Between the trimmed V and J ends, which lost 5 bases and 4 bases, there was a span of 17 bases. Germline CDR1 SGHTA, CDR2 FQGNSA. The CDR3 is 15 amino acids. CDR3 nucleotides: TGTGCCAGCAGCCCGAGGGCGGGGATCACCTATGGCTACACCTTC. Amino acids: CASSPRAGITYGYTF.

J is TRBJ1-2 and V is TRBV6-1; D gene unclear. Trimming removed 2 bases at V and 7 bases at J, with 11 bases between. From germline, CDR1 is MNHNS and CDR2 SASEGT. The CDR3 has 13 residues. The CDR3 nucleotides are TGTGCCAGCAGTGAACTGAGGGAAGGTGGCTACACCTTC. Translated, it gives CASSELREGGYTF.

V and J are TRBV30 and TRBJ2-7, with D perhaps matching TRBD1 (5 bases). V lost 3 bases to trimming and J lost 2 bases, with 20 bases between them. CDR1 and CDR2 from the germline V gene are GTSNPN and SVGIG (reference sequence). This CDR3 spans 16 amino acids. The CDR3 spells CAWSPAGIYKTYEQYF. The CDR3 DNA is TGTGCCTGGAGCCCGGCAGGGATCTACAAGACCTACGAGCAGTACTTC.

V is TRBV16 and J is TRBJ1-2, with D tentatively TRBD1 (6 bases). Germline CDR1 is KGHSY and CDR2 is FQNENV. CDR3 length equals 15 residues. Trimming took off 0 bases at V and 8 bases at J, with 16 bases between the two ends. The CDR3 sequence is CASSQSTGGGDGYTF. CDR3 nucleotides: TGTGCCAGCAGCCAATCGACAGGCGGAGGTGACGGCTACACCTTC. The complete variable domain, with remaining parts taken from reference TRBV16 and TRBJ1-2, reads GEEVAQTPKHLVRGEGQKAKLYCAPIKGHSYVFWYQQVLKNEFKFLISFQNENVFDETGMPKERFSAKCLPNSPCSLEIQATKLEDSAVYFCASSQSTGGGDGYTFGSGTRLTVV.

This clone was detected only once. The chain combines TRBV6-1 with TRBJ2-6; no definite D call. Germline CDR1 is MNHNS and CDR2 is SASEGT. This CDR3 has 15 residues. Trimming pared 2 bases from V and 0 bases from J, leaving 5 bases between. The CDR3 sequence is CASSELSSGANVLTF. The CDR3 DNA is TGTGCCAGCAGTGAACTGAGCTCTGGGGCCAACGTCCTGACTTTC.

The chain links TRBV19 to TRBJ1-6; D is possibly TRBD1 (5 bases). The V and J ends lost 4 bases and 7 bases respectively, with 17 bases between them. Germline V gene lookup returns CDR1 LNHDA and CDR2 SQIVND (reference sequence). The CDR3 is 16 residues long. The CDR3 is CASSNTLGGPNSPLHF. The DNA of the CDR3 is TGTGCCAGTAGTAATACTTTGGGGGGACCAAATTCACCCCTCCACTTT.

This clone came up a few times. V usage is TRBV30 and J usage is TRBJ1-5, with D possibly being TRBD1 (6 bases). The CDR3 is made up of 13 amino acids. V dropped 3 bases and J dropped 4 bases, with 10 bases sitting between them. Germline lookup yields CDR1 GTSNPN and CDR2 SVGIG (reference sequence). The DNA for the CDR3 is TGTGCCTGGAGCGCTCAGGGGAATCAGCCCCAGCATTTT. It codes for CAWSAQGNQPQHF.

This clone came up once. The V call is TRBV7-8, the J call TRBJ2-3; 9 bases are a match to TRBD1. Unmatched junction bases numbered 7, after V lost 4 bases and J lost 5 bases. The CDR3 extends over 15 amino acids. The V gene's germline CDR1 is SGHVS and CDR2 FQNEAQ. The CDR3 spells CASSSSDRGRDTQYF. CDR3 DNA: TGTGCCAGCAGCTCCTCAGACAGGGGGAGAGATACGCAGTATTTT.

In this sample, this clone turned up once. The chain is built from TRBV4-2 and TRBJ1-5; TRBD1 might be the D (6 bases). Trimming took off 4 bases at V and 0 bases at J, with 10 bases between the two ends. The germline CDR1 and CDR2 sequences are LGHNA and YNFKEQ. The CDR3 loop spans 15 amino acids. As DNA, the CDR3 is TGTGCCAGCAGCCGGGCAGGGGATAGCAATCAGCCCCAGCATTTT. This sequence encodes CASSRAGDSNQPQHF.

CDR3 protein: CASSSWGGADQPQHF. The CDR3, as DNA: TGCGCCAGCAGCTCCTGGGGAGGGGCCGATCAGCCCCAGCATTTT. The V call is TRBV5-1, the J call TRBJ1-5, with D maybe TRBD1 (5 bases). The CDR3 is 15 amino acids. Trimming took off 3 bases at V and 5 bases at J, with 15 bases between the two ends. CDR1 and CDR2 (germline): SGHRS, YFSETQ.

The chain uses TRBV15 and TRBJ1-1; D possibly corresponds to TRBD1 (5 bases). The CDR3 is 13 residues long. V lost 2 bases and J 4 bases, leaving 8 bases between the germline ends. Germline loops: CDR1 LNHNV, CDR2 YYDKDF (reference sequence). CDR3 nucleotide sequence: TGTGCCACCAGCAGATCCGGGGGCACTGAAGCTTTCTTT. It codes for CATSRSGGTEAFF. The entire variable domain, with the rest obtained from reference TRBV15 and TRBJ1-1, is as follows: DAMVIQNPRYQVTQFGKPVTLSCSQTLNHNVMYWYQQKSSQAPKLLFHYYDKDFNNEADTPDNFQSRRPNTSFCFLDIRSPGLGDTAMYLCATSRSGGTEAFFGQGTRLTVV.

This clone was seen a few times. The V gene is TRBV9, the J gene TRBJ1-2; unclear D gene. In germline, CDR1 is SGDLS, CDR2 YYNGEE. The CDR3 covers 14 residues. Trimming took off 2 bases at V and 1 base at J, with 9 bases between the two ends. CDR3 region: CASSVGVLNYGYTF. The DNA for the CDR3 is TGTGCCAGCAGCGTCGGAGTACTTAACTATGGCTACACCTTC.

The chain combines TRBV15 with TRBJ1-2, with a possible D match to TRBD1 (5 bases). V lost 3 bases and J lost 2, with 10 bases in between. The CDR3 sequence is 14 residues long. In germline, CDR1 is LNHNV, CDR2 YYDKDF (reference sequence). In DNA form, the CDR3 reads TGTGCCACCAGCAGGCAGGGTGCCAACTATGGCTACACCTTC. This codes for CATSRQGANYGYTF.

This clone was detected only once. V and J are TRBV18 and TRBJ1-2; 9 bases line up with TRBD1. The CDR3 has 15 amino acids. The germline gives CDR1 KGHSH, CDR2 LQKENI. The J segment lost 0 bases and the V segment lost 3 bases, leaving 2 bases of the junction unmatched. The CDR3 bases are TGTGCCAGCTCACCGAACAGGGGGCCTAACTATGGCTACACCTTC. This gives the protein CASSPNRGPNYGYTF.

This chain joins TRBV6-5 and TRBJ1-2; TRBD1 matches 7 bases. The CDR3 covers 13 residues. Germline lookup yields CDR1 MNHEY and CDR2 SVGAGI. The trim removed 2 bases at V and 6 bases at J, leaving 3 bases unmatched. This CDR3 reads CASSYRGLDGYTF. The DNA of the CDR3 is TGTGCCAGCAGTTACAGGGGGCTTGATGGCTACACCTTC.

This chain uses TRBV4-1 with TRBJ1-2; 7 bases match TRBD1. The germline V gene has CDR1 MGHRA and CDR2 YSYEKL. The CDR3 totals 15 residues. The V and J ends lost 1 base and 4 bases, in that order; junction bases with no gene match: 6. The chain's CDR3 is CASSQGTGSFYGYTF. The CDR3 DNA sequence: TGCGCCAGCAGCCAAGGGACAGGAAGTTTCTATGGCTACACCTTC.

J is TRBJ1-2 and V is TRBV5-5; 7 bases are a match to TRBD1. This CDR3 spans 13 amino acids. Germline-derived CDR1 and CDR2 are SGHKS and YYEKEE (reference sequence). The V segment lost 3 bases and the J segment 8 bases; nucleotides outside the gene matches: 7. CDR3 DNA: TGTGCCAGCAGCTCGGAAGGGGGCGCGGGCTACACCTTC. Encoded protein: CASSSEGGAGYTF.

The chain joins TRBV30 to TRBJ2-5; TRBD2 matches 14 bases. CDR3 size: 16 residues. V was clipped by 0 bases and J by 8 bases; unmatched bases: 8. Germline CDR1 reads GTSNPN; CDR2 reads SVGIG (reference sequence). The CDR3 DNA follows: TGTGCCTGGAGTGTATCCGGGACTAGCGGGAGTCGAACCCAGTACTTC. Protein sequence: CAWSVSGTSGSRTQYF.

This clone appeared a single time. The rearrangement uses TRBV5-4 and TRBJ2-7; 9 nucleotides agree with TRBD1. The J segment lost 4 bases and the V segment lost 7 bases, leaving 9 bases of the junction unmatched. CDR1 is SGHNT, CDR2 YYREEE, per germline (reference sequence). The CDR3 consists of 14 residues. CDR3 DNA sequence: TGTGCCAGCGCAGAAAAACAGGGGGCTTACGAGCAGTACTTC. It encodes CASAEKQGAYEQYF.